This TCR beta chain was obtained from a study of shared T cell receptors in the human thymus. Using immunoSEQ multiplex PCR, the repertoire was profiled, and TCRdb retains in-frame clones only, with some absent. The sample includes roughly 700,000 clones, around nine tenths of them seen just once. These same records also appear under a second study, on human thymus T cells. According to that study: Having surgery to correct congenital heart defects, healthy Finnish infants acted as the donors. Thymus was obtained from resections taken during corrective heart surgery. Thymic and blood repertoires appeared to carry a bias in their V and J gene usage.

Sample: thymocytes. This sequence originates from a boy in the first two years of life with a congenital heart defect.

The CDR3 is CASIGDPGQGYEQYF. The CDR3 DNA sequence: TGTGCCAGTATTGGGGACCCGGGACAGGGCTACGAGCAGTACTTC. The rearrangement uses TRBV19 and TRBJ2-7; TRBD1 agrees at 9 bases. This CDR3 is built from 15 residues. Looked up from germline, CDR1 is LNHDA and CDR2 is SQIVND (reference sequence). V lost 7 bases to trimming and J lost 3 bases; unmatched junction nucleotides: 10.